Following are 16 T cell receptor beta chains from one sample sequenced in a study of tumor and adjacent non-tumor tissue in lung cancer. This sample's RNA came from whole unsorted tissue. The library came from three nested PCR rounds adapted from ARM-PCR protocols. From the multiplex PCR reads, TCRdb called clonotypes with MiXCR, one entry per CDR3 protein. The table includes 70,000 to 90,000 distinct CDR3 sequences, 60% to 80% detected once. Source material: lung tumor tissue. The source is a woman in her fifties or sixties with non-small cell lung cancer.

Comments on this clonotype: The CDR3 does not close with the conserved phenylalanine or tryptophan, likely indicating a read error. The rearrangement joins TRBV6-5 to TRBJ2-1; D assignment may be TRBD1 or TRBD2 (5 bases each). The CDR3 is made up of 15 amino acids. V was pared by 7 bases and J by 4 bases, with 17 bases between. Germline CDR1 and CDR2: MNHEY and SVGAGI. Here the CDR3 reads CASTSSGLHYNEQFL. Written as DNA, the CDR3 is TGTGCCAGCACCTCCTCGGGGCTACATTACAATGAGCAGTTCCTC.

On this clonotype itself: This may stem from a read error, because a much larger clone lies one nucleotide away. The chain employs TRBV20-1 and TRBJ2-5, with D possibly matching TRBD1 (5 bases). The germline V gene encodes CDR1 DFQATT and CDR2 SNEGSKA (reference sequence). The CDR3 extends over 8 amino acids. As DNA, the CDR3 is TGCGGTGCTAGTCAGGGGTACTTC. Its protein is CGASQGYF.

On this clonotype: A junction boundary mismatches the germline segment, possibly from a read error. The chain joins TRBV10-3 to TRBJ2-2; the D gene is possibly TRBD2 (6 bases). CDR3 size: 16 residues. Per germline, CDR1 ENHRY and CDR2 SYGVKD. CDR3 nucleotides: TGTGCCATTACTTCCGGACTAACGGAAAACACCGGGGAGATGTTTTTT. This gives the protein CAITSGLTENTGEMFF.

As concerns this clonotype: The junction shows a germline mismatch at one end, possibly a read error. This chain uses TRBV11-2 with TRBJ1-2; 8 bases are a match to TRBD1. This CDR3 is 16 amino acids long. Germline V gene lookup returns CDR1 SGHAT and CDR2 FQNNGV. The CDR3 nucleotides read TGTGCCAGCAGCCTAGAGGCAGGGGGCCGAGGATATAGCTACACCTTC. It yields the protein CASSLEAGGRGYSYTF.

With regard to this clonotype: Since a much larger clone is just one base distant, this may be a read error. V and J are TRBV29-1 and TRBJ2-1, with D possibly matching TRBD2 (5 bases). Germline loops: CDR1 SQVTM, CDR2 ANQGSEA. V lost 0 bases to trimming and J lost 8 bases, with 11 bases between them. This CDR3 comprises 13 residues. CDR3 region: CSVEDATRDEQFF. The CDR3 bases are TGCAGCGTTGAAGATGCTACGAGGGATGAGCAGTTCTTC.

As for this clonotype: Mismatch with germline at one junction end may stem from a read error. V usage is TRBV11-3 and J usage is TRBJ2-7; 8 bases fit TRBD2. The germline V gene has CDR1 SGHNT and CDR2 YENEEA. The CDR3 is 16 amino acids. CDR3 sequence (DNA): TGTGTCAGCAGCTTAGATGAGACTAGCGCATTTTACGAGCAGTACTTC. This gives the protein CVSSLDETSAFYEQYF.

About this clonotype: A read error may account for a junction end that differs from germline. The chain recombines TRBV10-2 with TRBJ2-3, with 12 bases fitting TRBD2. The CDR3 consists of 14 residues. Per the germline V gene, CDR1 is WSHSY and CDR2 is SAAADI. The CDR3 loop is CVTKTSGSGDTQYF. In DNA form, the CDR3 reads TGTGTCACTAAGACTAGCGGGAGTGGCGATACGCAGTATTTT.

About this clonotype itself: At one end the junction does not follow the germline gene, possibly because of a read error. The chain recombines TRBV11-2 with TRBJ2-7; D is ambiguous. Germline loops: CDR1 SGHAT, CDR2 FQNNGV. This CDR3 comprises 13 residues. The CDR3 nucleotides read TGTGCCAGCAGCTTAGAATGTGCGGCCGAGCAATACTTC. This translates into CASSLECAAEQYF.

On this clonotype itself: The junction departs from germline at one end; a sequencing error may be responsible. The chain links TRBV11-3 to TRBJ2-7; maybe TRBD2 (6 bases). The CDR3 covers 13 residues. CDR1 is SGHNT and CDR2 is YENEEA in the germline V gene. The DNA of the CDR3 is TGTGCCAGCAGCCCGAGGAGGGGCTACGAACAGTACTTC. Protein product: CASSPRRGYEQYF.

With respect to this clonotype: At one end the junction does not follow the germline gene, possibly because of a read error. The CDR3 coding sequence is TGTGCCAGCAGCTCATTTGACAGGGAGCTGCTTTTT. This sequence encodes CASSSFDRELLF. This rearrangement joins TRBV14 to TRBJ2-2, with TRBD1 identical over 7 bases. Germline values: CDR1 SGHDN, CDR2 FVKESK. The CDR3 totals 12 residues.

Remarks on this clonotype: Relative to the germline gene, one junction end is altered; a read error may explain this. The J gene is TRBJ1-2, the V gene TRBV11-2; 9 nucleotides line up with TRBD1. CDR1 and CDR2 (germline): SGHAT, FQNNGV. The CDR3 sequence is 13 residues long. CDR3 region: CANSLDRGDGYIF. CDR3 in DNA: TGTGCCAACAGCTTAGACAGGGGGGATGGTTACATCTTC.

Details on this clonotype: One end of the junction varies from germline; a read error may be responsible. The chain combines TRBV28 with TRBJ2-1; the D is unclear. In germline, CDR1 is MDHEN, CDR2 SYDVKM. This CDR3 region has 11 residues. The DNA of the CDR3 is TGTTCCAGCAGAGGATTTTCTGAACACTTCTTC. It translates to CSSRGFSEHFF.

This chain uses TRBV11-3 with TRBJ2-7; D might be TRBD1 or TRBD2, each matching 6 bases. In germline, CDR1 is SGHNT, CDR2 YENEEA. The CDR3 consists of 16 residues. The CDR3 loop reads CASGLEKGGGNYEQYF. CDR3 DNA: TGTGCTAGCGGATTAGAAAAAGGGGGAGGAAACTACGAGCAGTACTTC.

The chain recombines TRBV7-2 with TRBJ2-3; 8 bases match TRBD2. The CDR3 contains 18 residues. Germline V gene data show CDR1 as SGHTA and CDR2 as FQGNSA. V lost 1 base and J lost 4; bases outside the gene matches: 13. This CDR3 reads CASSLVWREAWGSDTQYF. The CDR3 DNA reads TGTGCCAGCAGCTTAGTCTGGCGGGAGGCTTGGGGCTCAGATACGCAGTATTTT.

In regard to this clonotype: An end of the junction differs from the germline gene, which may be a read error. This rearrangement joins TRBV10-3 to TRBJ2-7; D unclear. In germline, CDR1 is ENHRY, CDR2 SYGVKD. This CDR3 spans 14 amino acids. The CDR3 nucleotides read TGTGTCATCAGTCCGGACCGATCTGCCTACGAGCAGTACTTC. It codes for CVISPDRSAYEQYF.

This chain links TRBV4-1 with TRBJ1-5; D ambiguous. The CDR3 has 15 residues. The germline CDR1 and CDR2 sequences are MGHRA and YSYEKL. V was shortened by 0 bases and J by 6 bases, with 12 bases between the two germline ends. The CDR3 nucleotides read TGCGCCAGCAGCCAAGATGTACTACGGTGTCAGCCCCAGCATTTT. It yields the protein CASSQDVLRCQPQHF.